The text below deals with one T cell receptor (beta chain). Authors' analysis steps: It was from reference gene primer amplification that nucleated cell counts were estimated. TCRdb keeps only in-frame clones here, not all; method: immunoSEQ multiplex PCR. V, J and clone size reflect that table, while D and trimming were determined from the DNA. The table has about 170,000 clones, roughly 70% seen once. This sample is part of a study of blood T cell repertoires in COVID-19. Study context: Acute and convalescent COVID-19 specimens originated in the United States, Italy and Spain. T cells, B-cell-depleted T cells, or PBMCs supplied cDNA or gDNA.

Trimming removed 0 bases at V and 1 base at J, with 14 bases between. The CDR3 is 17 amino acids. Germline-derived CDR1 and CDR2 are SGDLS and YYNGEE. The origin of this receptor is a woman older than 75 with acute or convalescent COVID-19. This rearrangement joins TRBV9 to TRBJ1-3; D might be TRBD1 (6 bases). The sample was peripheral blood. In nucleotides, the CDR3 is TGTGCCAGCAGCGTAGCGACCGCAGGGGTATCTGGAAACACCATATATTTT. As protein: CASSVATAGVSGNTIYF. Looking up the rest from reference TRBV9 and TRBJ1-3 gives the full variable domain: DSGVTQTPKHLITATGQRVTLRCSPRSGDLSVYWYQQSLDQGLQFLIQYYNGEERAKGNILERFSAQQFPDLHSELNLSSLELGDSALYFCASSVATAGVSGNTIYFGEGSWLTVV.